The rows below give T cell receptor beta chains drawn from one sample of a study of PD-1 blockade in mismatch repair-deficient tumors. Measured with immunoSEQ multiplex PCR; TCRdb has only the in-frame clones, and not every one. This sample has about 19,000 clones, with about 80% found just once. The sequenced sample was PBMCs, obtained 52 weeks after starting pembrolizumab. The receptors stem from an adult with mismatch repair-deficient cancer. Both conserved end residues are part of each CDR3. A D gene is named only where the DNA matches it firmly. Only some rows state a clone size, as once, few, many or a class for expanded clones.

>TRBV28|TRBD1|TRBJ1-4|-
TGTGCCAGCAGTTTAAGGGGGCGAACTAATGAAAAACTGTTTTTT
CASSLRGRTNEKLFF
>TRBV5-6|TRBD1|TRBJ2-7|-
TGTGCCAGCAGCTTGGTGGACAGGGACAACTACGAGCAGTACTTC
CASSLVDRDNYEQYF
>TRBV6-1|TRBD2|TRBJ2-4|-
TGTGCCAGCAGGACTAGCGGGGGCCCAAACATTCAGTACTTC
CASRTSGGPNIQYF
>TRBV10-3|-|TRBJ2-1|-
TGTGCCATCAGCCTAGGGGGGGCCTACAATGAGCAGTTCTTC
CAISLGGAYNEQFF
>TRBV7-3|TRBD1|TRBJ1-1|-
TGTGCCAGCAGCTTACATCGGACAGGCCACACTGAAGCTTTCTTT
CASSLHRTGHTEAFF
>TRBV27|TRBD1|TRBJ2-3|-
TGTGCCAGCAGTTCCCGAGCAGGGGGCGTTTTAAGTCGGGTAGATACGCAGTATTTT
CASSSRAGGVLSRVDTQYF
>TRBV5-6|TRBD1|TRBJ2-2|-
TGTGCCAGCAGCTCGTTCATAGAGGGACAGGCCCTGAACACCGGGGAGCTGTTTTTT
CASSSFIEGQALNTGELFF
>TRBV28|-|TRBJ2-7|few
TGTGCCAGCAGTCTACCAGGGGCTACGGGGTACGAGCAGTACTTC
CASSLPGATGYEQYF
>TRBV27|TRBD1|TRBJ1-5|-
TGTGCCAGCAGTCCGTCGACAGGGGCCCCTATGTCCCAGCATTTT
CASSPSTGAPMSQHF
>TRBV7-7|-|TRBJ2-3|-
TGTGCTAGCAGCTCCTCCAGGAGTGCCGGAGGGGCAGATACGCAGTATTTT
CASSSSRSAGGADTQYF
>TRBV7-3|TRBD2|TRBJ2-1|-
TGTGCCAGCAGCCTGGGACTAGCGGACTACAATGAGCAGTTCTTC
CASSLGLADYNEQFF
>TRBV7-9|-|TRBJ1-2|-
TGTGCCAGCAGCTTAGTTTTAGGGGCGCCTCAAGGCTATGGCTACACCTTC
CASSLVLGAPQGYGYTF
>TRBV5-8|-|TRBJ1-5|-
TGTGCCAGCAGCTTAGGTGTAGAACAGAATCAGCCCCAGCATTTT
CASSLGVEQNQPQHF
>TRBV9|TRBD2|TRBJ2-3|-
TGTGCCAGCAGCGTAGGGGGGGTAGCGGGAGTGGTAGATACGCAGTATTTT
CASSVGGVAGVVDTQYF
>TRBV27|TRBD1|TRBJ2-1|-
TGTGCCAGCAGTTTAGCTGAGTGGGACAGGGTCTACAATGAGCAGTTCTTC
CASSLAEWDRVYNEQFF
>TRBV5-1|TRBD1|TRBJ2-3|-
TGCGCCAGCAGCTTGGCCGGGACAGGGTGGGATACGCAGTATTTT
CASSLAGTGWDTQYF
>TRBV30|TRBD1|TRBJ2-1|-
TGTGCCTGGACCGTGGGGACAGGGGGCATGAATGAGCAGTTCTTC
CAWTVGTGGMNEQFF
>TRBV19|TRBD1|TRBJ1-5|-
TGTGCCAGTAGTCCCTGGGACAGGGTCAAAAATCAGCCCCAGCATTTT
CASSPWDRVKNQPQHF
>TRBV5-4|-|TRBJ2-7|-
TGTGCCAGCAGCTTAGCGGACCACTACGAGCAGTACTTC
CASSLADHYEQYF
>TRBV9|-|TRBJ2-2|-
TGTGCCAGCAGCGTAGTGGACAGAAACACCGGGGAGCTGTTTTTT
CASSVVDRNTGELFF
>TRBV28|-|TRBJ1-2|-
TGTGCCAGCAGTTCCCAGGGTTACTATGGCTACACCTTC
CASSSQGYYGYTF
>TRBV19|-|TRBJ2-7|-
TGTGCCAGTAGTATAGTACTAGGCGAGCAGTACTTC
CASSIVLGEQYF
>TRBV10-3|TRBD1|TRBJ1-5|-
TGTGCCATCTCGGACAGGGTGACTCAGCCCCAGCATTTT
CAISDRVTQPQHF
>TRBV7-4|-|TRBJ1-4|-
TGTGCCAGCAGCTTAAGACACCCGATAATCAGGTTTTTT
CASSLRHPIIRFF
>TRBV9|TRBD2|TRBJ2-3|-
TGTGCCAGCAGCGTGCGGCGGGAGGCGTGGGGCACAGATACGCAGTATTTT
CASSVRREAWGTDTQYF
>TRBV9|TRBD2|TRBJ2-1|-
TGTGCCAGCAGCGTAGTGGCTAGCGGATACAATGAGCAGTTCTTC
CASSVVASGYNEQFF
>TRBV2|TRBD2|TRBJ2-5|-
TGTGCCAGCGTATTCGGACTAGGGATAAGCCAAGAGACCCAGTACTTC
CASVFGLGISQETQYF
>TRBV11-2|TRBD1|TRBJ2-5|-
TGTGCCAGCAGCTCTACAGGGGTCCAAGAGACCCAGTACTTC
CASSSTGVQETQYF